This is a list of T cell receptor beta chains from one sample in a study of graft-versus-host responses after intestinal transplantation. TCRdb keeps only in-frame clones here, not all; method: immunoSEQ multiplex PCR. The sample records about 47,000 clones, just under 95% being singletons. Sequencing was performed on PBMCs, taken 750 to 850 days after a first intestinal transplant, on the day of a second. The receptors originated from a human patient who received an intestinal transplant, so some T cells may come from the graft donor. The conserved cysteine and the conserved F or W are not part of the CDR3 here. The D gene is left open where the match is weak.

v_gene	j_gene	d_gene	CDR3aa
TRBV15	TRBJ2-3	TRBD2	ATQGTSGSTDTQY
TRBV6-5	TRBJ1-5	-	ASSYEGNQPQH
TRBV29-1	TRBJ2-1	-	SVGADYNEQF
TRBV5-1	TRBJ1-3	-	ASSLDVEQGLSGNTIY
TRBV5-1	TRBJ2-7	TRBD2	ASSPRLAGDEQY
TRBV5-1	TRBJ2-7	TRBD2	ASSLRTSGSDEQY
TRBV5-5	TRBJ1-6	TRBD1	ASSLAGTGAYSPLH
TRBV27	TRBJ1-5	TRBD1	ASSLGQGGNQPQH
TRBV11-2	TRBJ2-7	-	ASSLDPGVRDEQY
TRBV6-6	TRBJ1-5	-	ASSYFAVNQPQH
TRBV5-1	TRBJ2-5	TRBD2	ASSGTQYQETQY
TRBV19	TRBJ2-1	TRBD2	ASSTGLARSYNEQF
TRBV29-1	TRBJ2-3	-	SVSKTGSTDTQY
TRBV5-1	TRBJ2-5	-	ASSFGAQETQY
TRBV5-1	TRBJ2-7	TRBD1	ASSGQGASYEQY
TRBV7-9	TRBJ2-3	-	ASTTQGKDTQY